What follows are 25 T cell receptor beta chains derived from one specimen sequenced in a study of regulatory T cells in long-lasting Graves disease (dated by TCRdb to the early 2020s). The sample's time point, from its label and the paper: persistent/refractory GD, antithyroid drugs over 5 years with positive TRAb. RNA was extracted from PBMCs in TRIzol for both TCR sequencing and RNA sequencing. Library generation was performed with multiplex PCR. The sequencer was an Illumina HiSeq 4000. iRepertoire HTBI primers and Arm-PCR amplification of CDR3 regions were used to construct TCR beta libraries. The public reads were reanalyzed by TCRdb: fastp trimming at Q25, MiXCR alignment, in-frame beta chains only. Identical CDR3 proteins give one entry, which carries the most common genes and DNA. The sample contains around 450,000 distinct CDR3 sequences, around a fifth of them found a single time. The biggest ten clones account for roughly 6.9% of the sample.

The sample here was peripheral blood mononuclear cells (PBMCs), taken when the disease was refractory, from a patient treated with antithyroid drugs. Receptors were obtained from a female donor with Graves disease.

Only a few counts were recorded for this clonotype. V and J are TRBV5-1 and TRBJ1-2; D not resolved. The germline V gene encodes CDR1 SGHRS and CDR2 YFSETQ. Trimming left V 4 bases short and J 3 bases short, with 22 bases between. This CDR3 contains 17 residues. CDR3 residues: CASSAARIGGPYYGYTF. The CDR3 DNA reads as TGCGCCAGCAGCGCCGCCCGAATAGGCGGACCTTACTATGGCTACACCTTC. The entire variable domain, with the rest obtained from reference TRBV5-1 and TRBJ1-2, is as follows: KAGVTQTPRYLIKTRGQQVTLSCSPISGHRSVSWYQQTPGQGLQFLFEYFSETQRNKGNFPGRFSGRQFSNSRSEMNVSTLELGDSALYLCASSAARIGGPYYGYTFGSGTRLTVV.

This clonotype was picked up many times. V is TRBV24-1 and J is TRBJ1-5, with TRBD1 matching 10 bases. Trimming cost V 2 bases and J 7 bases; bases outside gene matches: 4. The CDR3 runs 15 residues. The germline gives CDR1 KGHDR, CDR2 SFDVKD. The CDR3 region is CATSDSGTGAQPQHF. The CDR3 region has the DNA TGTGCCACCAGTGATTCCGGGACAGGGGCCCAGCCCCAGCATTTT.

The chain is built from TRBV29-1 and TRBJ1-1, with D unresolved. Trimming removed 2 bases from V and 0 bases from J, with 7 bases in between. Per the germline V gene, CDR1 is SQVTM and CDR2 is ANQGSEA. CDR3 length equals 13 residues. The CDR3 region has the DNA TGCAGCGTTGAAAAACCCTTGAACACTGAAGCTTTCTTT. Translation: CSVEKPLNTEAFF. Using reference TRBV29-1 and TRBJ1-1 for the parts outside the CDR3, the full variable domain is SAVISQKPSRDICQRGTSLTIQCQVDSQVTMMFWYRQQPGQSLTLIATANQGSEATYESGFVIDKFPISRPNLTFSTLTVSNMSPEDSSIYLCSVEKPLNTEAFFGQGTRLTVV.

Comment on this clonotype: A much more abundant neighbour one base away suggests this may be a read error. The rearrangement joins TRBV28 to TRBJ1-6; 7 bases align to TRBD1. J gave up 11 bases and V 5 bases, and 6 bases lay outside the gene matches. CDR1 and CDR2 (germline): MDHEN, SYDVKM. The CDR3 runs to 13 residues. The chain's CDR3 is CASSVTRGAPLHF. CDR3 DNA sequence: TGTGCCAGCAGTGTAACCAGGGGGGCACCCCTCCACTTT.

The chain joins TRBV3-1 to TRBJ2-7, with D unclear. Germline CDR1 is LGHDT and CDR2 is YNNKEL (reference sequence). CDR3 length: 13 residues. V dropped 1 base and J dropped 7 bases, with 11 bases sitting between them. The CDR3 nucleotides are TGTGCCAGCAGCCAAGCGCTAGGGCGGGAGCAGTACTTC. Protein: CASSQALGREQYF.

This clonotype was recorded many times. The chain uses TRBV11-2 and TRBJ1-3; unclear D gene. The CDR3 length is 12 residues. V gave up 1 base and J gave up 7 bases, with 5 bases separating them. Germline-derived CDR1 and CDR2 are SGHAT and FQNNGV. The CDR3 reads CASSLGRNTIYF. DNA for the CDR3: TGTGCCAGCAGCTTAGGCCGGAACACCATATATTTT.

This clonotype came up a few times. This chain joins TRBV7-2 and TRBJ1-2, with D hard to call. Deletions cut 5 bases from V and 3 bases from J, with 19 bases between. In germline, CDR1 is SGHTA, CDR2 FQGNSA. The CDR3 runs 16 residues. CDR3 nucleotide sequence: TGTGCCAGCAGCCCGTTAGGATCGCCCCAATACTATGGCTACACCTTC. Translated: CASSPLGSPQYYGYTF.

This clonotype has more than one count but fewer than ten. The chain has TRBV5-6 and TRBJ1-3; unclear D gene. Germline V gene lookup returns CDR1 SGHDT and CDR2 YYEEEE. This CDR3 is built from 19 residues. The V end lost 8 bases, the J end lost 1 base, and 28 bases lay between the germline ends. The CDR3 bases are TGTGCCAGTCAAGACCTACGGGGAACCTATCGTGAGTCTGGAAACACCATATATTTT. It yields the protein CASQDLRGTYRESGNTIYF.

This clonotype has only a few counts. V gene TRBV6-1 combines with J gene TRBJ1-5; no reliable D call. The germline CDR1 and CDR2 sequences are MNHNS and SASEGT. This CDR3 comprises 15 residues. V lost 5 bases, J lost 0 bases, and 11 bases lay in between. The CDR3 DNA follows: TGTGCCAGCAGTCCCCCTCCAGATAGCAATCAGCCCCAGCATTTT. It translates to CASSPPPDSNQPQHF.

V is TRBV5-1 and J is TRBJ2-2; D assignment may be TRBD1 or TRBD2 (7 bases each). V lost 7 bases, J lost 5 bases, and 15 bases lay in between. Looked up from germline, CDR1 is SGHRS and CDR2 is YFSETQ. This CDR3 is 14 amino acids long. Written as DNA, the CDR3 is TGCGCCAGCCGGGGGGACAGAAGAACCGGGGAGCTGTTTTTT. Protein: CASRGDRRTGELFF.

This clonotype was observed a few times. V usage is TRBV24-1 and J usage is TRBJ2-5, with D possibly TRBD1 on 6 matching bases. CDR3 length: 15 residues. Germline V lookup: CDR1 KGHDR, CDR2 SFDVKD. The V end lost 4 bases, the J end lost 5 bases, and 16 bases lay between the germline ends. For the CDR3, the DNA is TGTGCCACCAGTGACCCTATGGGGGCCGGGGAGACCCAGTACTTC. It specifies CATSDPMGAGETQYF.

This clonotype was counted only a few times. This chain connects TRBV7-6 to TRBJ2-3; 8 bases map to TRBD2. The germline V gene has CDR1 SGHVS and CDR2 FNYEAQ. J gave up 4 bases and V 1 base, and 4 bases lay outside the gene matches. The CDR3 extends over 15 amino acids. The CDR3 protein is CASSLERGGADTQYF. The CDR3, as DNA: TGTGCCAGCAGCTTAGAACGGGGGGGGGCAGATACGCAGTATTTT.

In this sample, this clonotype turned up many times. This chain connects TRBV2 to TRBJ1-2, with no clear D. The CDR3 loop spans 14 amino acids. V lost 6 bases, J lost 0 bases, and 11 bases lay in between. Germline V gene data show CDR1 as SNHLY and CDR2 as FYNNEI. CDR3 sequence: CASRGQLSNYGYTF. CDR3 DNA: TGTGCCAGCAGAGGTCAGCTCTCTAACTATGGCTACACCTTC.

This clonotype was observed a handful of times. The chain has TRBV7-2 and TRBJ1-3; D gene ambiguous. CDR3 length: 16 residues. Germline V gene sequence: CDR1 SGHTA, CDR2 FQGNSA. V was cut by 0 bases and J by 2 bases, with 11 bases left in between. Here the CDR3 reads CASSLASRWTGNTIYF. The DNA of the CDR3 is TGTGCCAGCAGCTTAGCCTCTCGGTGGACTGGAAACACCATATATTTT.

The rearrangement uses TRBV5-5 and TRBJ2-5, with TRBD2 as a possible D gene (6 bases). The CDR3 contains 18 residues. The ends were cut back, 1 base at V and 0 bases at J, with 19 bases in the middle. Germline V CDR1 and CDR2: SGHKS, YYEKEE (reference sequence). The CDR3 sequence is CASSLTLGQGLYQETQYF. The CDR3, as DNA: TGTGCCAGCAGCTTGACTCTTGGGCAGGGACTGTACCAAGAGACCCAGTACTTC.

This clonotype was counted at least ten times. The rearrangement links TRBV30 to TRBJ2-4, with a tentative D call TRBD2 (6 bases). The CDR3 extends over 16 amino acids. Germline V gives CDR1 GTSNPN, CDR2 SVGIG (reference sequence). V shed 4 bases and J shed 0 bases, with 16 bases lying between them. The CDR3 region is CAWTPREILAKNIQYF. In DNA, the CDR3 is TGTGCCTGGACCCCTCGGGAGATTCTAGCCAAAAACATTCAGTACTTC. The variable domain in full, completed from reference TRBV30 and TRBJ2-4, reads SQTIHQWPATLVQPVGSPLSLECTVEGTSNPNLYWYRQAAGRGLQLLFYSVGIGQISSEVPQNLSASRPQDRQFILSSKKLLLSDSGFYLCAWTPREILAKNIQYFGAGTRLSVL.

This clonotype was counted between two and nine times. This sequence joins TRBV24-1 and TRBJ2-5; 10 bases agree with TRBD1. V was clipped by 4 bases and J by 5 bases; unmatched bases: 9. In germline, CDR1 is KGHDR, CDR2 SFDVKD. CDR3 length: 16 residues. This chain's CDR3 is CATSDPRQGARETQYF. Written as DNA, the CDR3 is TGTGCCACCAGTGACCCCCGACAGGGGGCCAGGGAGACCCAGTACTTC.

The J gene is TRBJ2-6, the V gene TRBV7-8; unclear D gene. Between the trimmed V and J ends, which lost 1 base and 0 bases, there was a span of 16 bases. Germline assignment: CDR1 SGHVS and CDR2 FQNEAQ. This CDR3 has 19 residues. The CDR3 DNA is TGTGCCAGCAGCTTAGAATGGCTCGGGTCCCTCTCTGGGGCCAACGTCCTGACTTTC. Residues: CASSLEWLGSLSGANVLTF.

This clonotype was counted a few times. The chain combines TRBV5-1 with TRBJ1-1; no clear D. Germline V lookup: CDR1 SGHRS, CDR2 YFSETQ. Trimming removed 7 bases from V and 4 bases from J, with 23 bases in between. This CDR3 has 16 residues. The CDR3 DNA follows: TGCGCCAGCTTCGTGGTAGGGCCCCGGCGGGGCACTGAAGCTTTCTTT. Encoded protein: CASFVVGPRRGTEAFF.

With regard to this clonotype: Possible read error: a much larger clone is one base away. This rearrangement joins TRBV6-2 or TRBV6-3 to TRBJ1-1; D gene unclear. The CDR3 has 13 residues. CDR1 is MNHEY, CDR2 SVGEGT, per germline. The V end was cut by 5 bases, the J end by 5 bases, with 12 bases between. CDR3 coding DNA: TGTGCCAGCAGTGAGGCAGAGGGTACTGAAGCTTTCTTT. Translation gives CASSEAEGTEAFF.

This clonotype came up a few times. The rearrangement links TRBV20-1 to TRBJ2-6; D is undetermined. V was cut by 3 bases and J by 0 bases, with 9 bases left in between. Germline CDR1 DFQATT, CDR2 SNEGSKA (reference sequence). This CDR3 spans 15 amino acids. The CDR3 here is CSASISGSGANVLTF. The CDR3 region has the DNA TGCAGTGCTAGTATCTCCGGCTCTGGGGCCAACGTCCTGACTTTC.

The sample holds a few counts of this clonotype. This chain links TRBV5-1 with TRBJ1-1; maybe TRBD1 (6 bases). Trimming left V 7 bases short and J 0 bases short, with 13 bases between. CDR1 and CDR2 (germline): SGHRS, YFSETQ. The CDR3 length is 14 residues. As DNA, the CDR3 is TGCGCCAGCGCTGGACAGATCATGAACACTGAAGCTTTCTTT. Translating it yields CASAGQIMNTEAFF.

This clonotype was detected ten times or more. The chain is built from TRBV2 and TRBJ2-7, with D maybe TRBD1 (6 bases). CDR3 length: 13 amino acids. The germline V gene encodes CDR1 SNHLY and CDR2 FYNNEI. Deletions cut 8 bases from V and 3 bases from J, with 14 bases between. The CDR3, as DNA: TGTGCCAGCCAAGCAGGGGCTCTCTACGAGCAGTACTTC. This encodes CASQAGALYEQYF.

The chain carries TRBV6-1 and TRBJ1-3, with 9 positions matching TRBD1. The CDR3 covers 16 residues. In germline, CDR1 is MNHNS, CDR2 SASEGT. The junction had 3 bases not matched to a gene; V was cut back by 2 bases and J by 1 base. CDR3 sequence (DNA): TGTGCCAGCAGTGAACCCGGGACAGGGTCTGGAAACACCATATATTTT. It yields the protein CASSEPGTGSGNTIYF.

This clonotype was seen repeatedly, ten times or more. J is TRBJ2-5 and V is TRBV15; 8 nucleotides align to TRBD2. This CDR3 contains 18 residues. Trimming at V came to 0 bases and at J to 4 bases, leaving 13 bases not matched to a gene. Germline assignment: CDR1 LNHNV and CDR2 YYDKDF (reference sequence). CDR3 nucleotide sequence: TGTGCCACCAGCAGAGATTTAGGGTCGGCGGGGGGATCAGAGACCCAGTACTTC. It specifies CATSRDLGSAGGSETQYF. The full variable domain, its missing parts supplied by reference TRBV15 and TRBJ2-5, is DAMVIQNPRYQVTQFGKPVTLSCSQTLNHNVMYWYQQKSSQAPKLLFHYYDKDFNNEADTPDNFQSRRPNTSFCFLDIRSPGLGDTAMYLCATSRDLGSAGGSETQYFGPGTRLLVL.